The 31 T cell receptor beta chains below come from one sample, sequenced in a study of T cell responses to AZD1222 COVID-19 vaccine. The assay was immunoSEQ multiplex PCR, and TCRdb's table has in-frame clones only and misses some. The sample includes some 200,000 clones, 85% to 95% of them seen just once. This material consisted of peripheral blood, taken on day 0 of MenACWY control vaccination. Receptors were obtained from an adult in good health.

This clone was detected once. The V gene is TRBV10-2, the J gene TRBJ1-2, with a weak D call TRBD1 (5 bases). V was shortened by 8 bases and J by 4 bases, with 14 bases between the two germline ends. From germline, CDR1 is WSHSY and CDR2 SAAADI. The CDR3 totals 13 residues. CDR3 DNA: TGCGCCAGCCTAGGAGGGGTCGGCTATGGCTACACCTTC. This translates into CASLGGVGYGYTF.

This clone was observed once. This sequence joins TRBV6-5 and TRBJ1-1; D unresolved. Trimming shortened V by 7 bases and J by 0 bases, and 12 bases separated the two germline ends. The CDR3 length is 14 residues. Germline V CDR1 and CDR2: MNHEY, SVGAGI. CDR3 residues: CASTQNFMNTEAFF. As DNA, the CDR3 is TGTGCCAGCACCCAAAATTTTATGAACACTGAAGCTTTCTTT.

Here the CDR3 reads CASSQEEGRISPLHF. The DNA of the CDR3 is TGTGCCAGCAGCCAAGAGGAGGGGAGGATTTCACCCCTCCACTTT. V usage is TRBV4-2 and J usage is TRBJ1-6; D is perhaps TRBD1 (5 bases). This CDR3 spans 15 amino acids. The germline V and J ends were trimmed by 0 bases and 9 bases, with 12 bases remaining between them. CDR1 LGHNA and CDR2 YNFKEQ come from the germline V gene.

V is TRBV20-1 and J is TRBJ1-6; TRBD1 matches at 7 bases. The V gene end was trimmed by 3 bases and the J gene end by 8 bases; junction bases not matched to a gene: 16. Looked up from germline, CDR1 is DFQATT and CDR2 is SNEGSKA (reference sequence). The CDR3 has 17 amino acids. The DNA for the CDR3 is TGCAGTGCTAGTGGAATGACAGGGTCGAGAGGCGATTCACCCCTCCACTTT. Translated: CSASGMTGSRGDSPLHF.

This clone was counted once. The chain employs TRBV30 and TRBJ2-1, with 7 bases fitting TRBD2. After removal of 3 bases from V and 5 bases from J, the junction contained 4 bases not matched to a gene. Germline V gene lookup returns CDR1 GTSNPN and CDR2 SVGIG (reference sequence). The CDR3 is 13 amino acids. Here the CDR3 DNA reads TGTGCCTGGAGCCGCGGGAGTAACAATGAGCAGTTCTTC. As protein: CAWSRGSNNEQFF.

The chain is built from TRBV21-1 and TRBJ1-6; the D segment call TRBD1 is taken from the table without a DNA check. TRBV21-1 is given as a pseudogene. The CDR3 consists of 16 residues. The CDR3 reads CASSKWAGQLYSPLHF. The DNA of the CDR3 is TGTGCCAGCAGCAAATGGGCGGGACAGCTCTATTCACCCCTCCACTTT.

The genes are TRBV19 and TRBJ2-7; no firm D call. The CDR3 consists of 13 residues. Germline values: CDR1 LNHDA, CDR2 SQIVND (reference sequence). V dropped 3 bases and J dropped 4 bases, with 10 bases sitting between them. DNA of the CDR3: TGTGCCAGTAGTATGGCGCGTGGGTACGAGCAGTACTTC. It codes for CASSMARGYEQYF.

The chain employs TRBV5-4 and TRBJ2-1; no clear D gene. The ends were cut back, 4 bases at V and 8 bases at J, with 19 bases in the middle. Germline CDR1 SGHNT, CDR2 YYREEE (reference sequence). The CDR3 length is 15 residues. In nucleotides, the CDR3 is TGTGCCAGCAGCCCAGGTGGGAATGTGGTCTATGAGCAGTTCTTC. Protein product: CASSPGGNVVYEQFF.

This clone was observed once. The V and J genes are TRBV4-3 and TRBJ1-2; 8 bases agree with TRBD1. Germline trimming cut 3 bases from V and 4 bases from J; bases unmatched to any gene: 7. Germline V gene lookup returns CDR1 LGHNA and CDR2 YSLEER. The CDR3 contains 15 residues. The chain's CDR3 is CASSQLGQGGYGYTF. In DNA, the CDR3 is TGCGCCAGCAGCCAGCTCGGACAGGGCGGCTATGGCTACACCTTC.

As DNA, the CDR3 is TGTGCCAGCAGCTGGGGGGGAGGAGCGGAGTTCTCAGATACGCAGTATTTT. Amino acids: CASSWGGGAEFSDTQYF. This chain links TRBV7-9 with TRBJ2-3; 7 bases align to TRBD2. Trimming removed 4 bases from V and 4 bases from J; junction bases left unmatched: 14. The CDR3 loop spans 17 amino acids. Per germline, CDR1 SEHNR and CDR2 FQNEAQ (reference sequence).

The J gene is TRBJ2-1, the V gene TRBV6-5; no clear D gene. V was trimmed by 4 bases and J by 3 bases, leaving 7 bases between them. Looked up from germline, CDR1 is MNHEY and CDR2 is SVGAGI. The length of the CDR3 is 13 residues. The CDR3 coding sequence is TGTGCCAGCAGTTCCCGAGTCTACAATGAGCAGTTCTTC. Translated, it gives CASSSRVYNEQFF.

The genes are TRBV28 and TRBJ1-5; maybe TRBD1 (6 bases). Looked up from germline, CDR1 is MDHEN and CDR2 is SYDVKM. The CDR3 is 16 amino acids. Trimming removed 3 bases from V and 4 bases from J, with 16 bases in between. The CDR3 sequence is CASSFTGMGKNQPQHF. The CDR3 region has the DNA TGTGCCAGCAGTTTCACAGGGATGGGAAAGAATCAGCCCCAGCATTTT.

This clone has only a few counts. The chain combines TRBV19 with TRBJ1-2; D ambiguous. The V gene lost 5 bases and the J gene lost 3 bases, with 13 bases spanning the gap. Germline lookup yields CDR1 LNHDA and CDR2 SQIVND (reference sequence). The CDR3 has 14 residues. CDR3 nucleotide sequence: TGTGCCAGTAGTTCGGATATACGGTACTATGGCTACACCTTC. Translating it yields CASSSDIRYYGYTF.

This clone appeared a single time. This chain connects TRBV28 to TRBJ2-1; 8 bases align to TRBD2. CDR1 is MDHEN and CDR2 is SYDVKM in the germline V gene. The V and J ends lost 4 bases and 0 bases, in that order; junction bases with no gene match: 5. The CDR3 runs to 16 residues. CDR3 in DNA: TGTGCCAGCAGTTATGGCGGGGGGAGCTCCTACAATGAGCAGTTCTTC. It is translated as CASSYGGGSSYNEQFF.

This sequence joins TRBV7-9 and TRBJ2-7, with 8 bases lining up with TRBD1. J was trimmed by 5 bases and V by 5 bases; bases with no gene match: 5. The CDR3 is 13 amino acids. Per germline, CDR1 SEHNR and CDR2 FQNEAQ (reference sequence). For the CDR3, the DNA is TGTGCCAGCAGCGGACAGGGTTCCGACGAGCAGTACTTC. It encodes CASSGQGSDEQYF.

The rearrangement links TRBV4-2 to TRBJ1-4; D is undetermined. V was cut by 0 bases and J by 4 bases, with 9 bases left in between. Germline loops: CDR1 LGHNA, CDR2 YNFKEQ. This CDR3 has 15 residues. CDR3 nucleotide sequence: TGTGCCAGCAGCCAAGATGGCAGCAATAATGAAAAACTGTTTTTT. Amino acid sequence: CASSQDGSNNEKLFF.

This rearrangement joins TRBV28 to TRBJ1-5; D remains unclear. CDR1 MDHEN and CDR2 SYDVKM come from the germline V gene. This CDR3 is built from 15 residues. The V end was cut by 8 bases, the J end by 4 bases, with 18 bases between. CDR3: CASAIGPSNNQPQHF. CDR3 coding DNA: TGTGCCAGCGCTATTGGGCCGTCGAATAATCAGCCCCAGCATTTT.

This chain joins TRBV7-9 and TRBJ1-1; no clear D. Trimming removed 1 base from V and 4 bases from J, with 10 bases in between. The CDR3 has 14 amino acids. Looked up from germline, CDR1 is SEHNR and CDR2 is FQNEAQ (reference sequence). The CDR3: CASSLEGLGTEAFF. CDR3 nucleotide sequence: TGTGCCAGCAGCTTAGAAGGGCTCGGCACTGAAGCTTTCTTT.

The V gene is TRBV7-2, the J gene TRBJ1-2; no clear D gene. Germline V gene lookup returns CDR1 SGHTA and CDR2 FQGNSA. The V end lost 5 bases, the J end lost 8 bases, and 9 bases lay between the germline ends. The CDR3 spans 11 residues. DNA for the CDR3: TGTGCCAGCAGCGCCGCTCAGGGCTACACCTTC. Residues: CASSAAQGYTF.

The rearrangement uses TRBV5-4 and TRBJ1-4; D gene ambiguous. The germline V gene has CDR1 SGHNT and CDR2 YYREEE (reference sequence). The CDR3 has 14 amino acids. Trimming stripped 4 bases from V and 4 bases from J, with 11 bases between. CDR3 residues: CASSTDVVNEKLFF. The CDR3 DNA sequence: TGTGCCAGCAGCACCGATGTGGTTAATGAAAAACTGTTTTTT.

The CDR3 sequence is CASSFSGRYEQYF. The DNA of the CDR3 is TGTGCCAGCAGCTTCTCCGGTCGCTACGAGCAGTACTTC. The J gene is TRBJ2-7, the V gene TRBV7-2, with D hard to call. CDR3 length: 13 residues. Between the trimmed V and J ends, which lost 3 bases and 3 bases, there was a span of 9 bases. Germline-derived CDR1 and CDR2 are SGHTA and FQGNSA.

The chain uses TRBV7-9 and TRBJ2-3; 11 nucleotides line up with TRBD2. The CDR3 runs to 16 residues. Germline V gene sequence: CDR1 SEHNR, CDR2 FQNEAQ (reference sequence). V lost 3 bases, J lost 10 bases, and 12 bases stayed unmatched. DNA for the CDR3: TGTGCCAGCAGCTTTGCTCTAGCGGGGGGCCCGTATGCGCAGTATTTT. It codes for CASSFALAGGPYAQYF.

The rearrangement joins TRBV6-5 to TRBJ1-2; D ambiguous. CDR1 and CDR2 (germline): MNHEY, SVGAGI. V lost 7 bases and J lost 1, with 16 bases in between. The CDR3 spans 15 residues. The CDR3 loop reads CASKQAAIFNYGYTF. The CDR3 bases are TGTGCCAGCAAGCAGGCAGCGATCTTTAACTATGGCTACACCTTC.

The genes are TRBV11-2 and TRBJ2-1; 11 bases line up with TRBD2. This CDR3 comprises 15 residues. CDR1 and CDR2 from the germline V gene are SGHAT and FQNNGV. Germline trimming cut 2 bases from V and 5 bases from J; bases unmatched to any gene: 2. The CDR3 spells CASSLRLAGNNEQFF. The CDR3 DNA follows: TGTGCCAGCAGCTTACGACTAGCGGGGAACAATGAGCAGTTCTTC. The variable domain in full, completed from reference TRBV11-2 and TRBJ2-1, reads EAGVAQSPRYKIIEKRQSVAFWCNPISGHATLYWYQQILGQGPKLLIQFQNNGVVDDSQLPKDRFSAERLKGVDSTLKIQPAKLEDSAVYLCASSLRLAGNNEQFFGPGTRLTVL.

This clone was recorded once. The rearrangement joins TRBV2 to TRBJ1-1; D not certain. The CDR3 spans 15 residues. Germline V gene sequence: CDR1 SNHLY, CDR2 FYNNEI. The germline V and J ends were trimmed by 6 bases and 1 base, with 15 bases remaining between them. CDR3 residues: CASRGKRAGNTEAFF. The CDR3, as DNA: TGTGCCAGCAGGGGCAAGAGGGCGGGGAACACTGAAGCTTTCTTT.

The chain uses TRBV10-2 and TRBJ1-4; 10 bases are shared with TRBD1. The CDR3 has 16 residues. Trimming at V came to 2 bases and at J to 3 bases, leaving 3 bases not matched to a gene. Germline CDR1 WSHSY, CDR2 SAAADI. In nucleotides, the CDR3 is TGCGCCAGCAGTGAGGGGGACAGGGGATCTAATGAAAAACTGTTTTTT. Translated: CASSEGDRGSNEKLFF.

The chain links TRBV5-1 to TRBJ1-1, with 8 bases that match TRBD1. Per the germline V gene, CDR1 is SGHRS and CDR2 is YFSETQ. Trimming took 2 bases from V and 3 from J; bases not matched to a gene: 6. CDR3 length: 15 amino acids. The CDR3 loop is CASSFTPTGDTEAFF. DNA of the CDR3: TGCGCCAGCAGCTTTACCCCGACAGGGGACACTGAAGCTTTCTTT.

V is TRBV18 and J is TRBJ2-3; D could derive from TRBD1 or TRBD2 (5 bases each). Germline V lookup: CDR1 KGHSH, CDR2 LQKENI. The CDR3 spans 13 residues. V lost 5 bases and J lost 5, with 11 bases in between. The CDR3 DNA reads TGTGCCAGCTCAAGGGACCGAGGAGATACGCAGTATTTT. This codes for CASSRDRGDTQYF.

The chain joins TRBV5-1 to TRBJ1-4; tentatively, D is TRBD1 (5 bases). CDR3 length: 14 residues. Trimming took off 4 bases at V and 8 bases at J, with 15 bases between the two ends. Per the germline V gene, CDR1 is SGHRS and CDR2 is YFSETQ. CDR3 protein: CASSPIGGEEKLFF. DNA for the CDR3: TGCGCCAGCAGCCCGATCGGAGGGGAGGAAAAACTGTTTTTT.

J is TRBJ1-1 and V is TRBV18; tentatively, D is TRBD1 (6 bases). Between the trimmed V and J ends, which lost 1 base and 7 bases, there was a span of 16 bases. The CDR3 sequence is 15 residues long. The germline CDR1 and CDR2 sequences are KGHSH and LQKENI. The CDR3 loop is CASSPLSVGGREAFF. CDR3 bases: TGTGCCAGCTCACCACTCAGCGTTGGGGGCCGTGAAGCTTTCTTT.

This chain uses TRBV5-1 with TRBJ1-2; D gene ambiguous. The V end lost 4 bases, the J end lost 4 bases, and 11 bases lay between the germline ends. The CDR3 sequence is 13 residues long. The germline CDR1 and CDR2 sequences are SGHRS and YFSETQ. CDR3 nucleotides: TGCGCCAGCAGCCCAACGACCATCTATGGCTACACCTTC. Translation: CASSPTTIYGYTF.